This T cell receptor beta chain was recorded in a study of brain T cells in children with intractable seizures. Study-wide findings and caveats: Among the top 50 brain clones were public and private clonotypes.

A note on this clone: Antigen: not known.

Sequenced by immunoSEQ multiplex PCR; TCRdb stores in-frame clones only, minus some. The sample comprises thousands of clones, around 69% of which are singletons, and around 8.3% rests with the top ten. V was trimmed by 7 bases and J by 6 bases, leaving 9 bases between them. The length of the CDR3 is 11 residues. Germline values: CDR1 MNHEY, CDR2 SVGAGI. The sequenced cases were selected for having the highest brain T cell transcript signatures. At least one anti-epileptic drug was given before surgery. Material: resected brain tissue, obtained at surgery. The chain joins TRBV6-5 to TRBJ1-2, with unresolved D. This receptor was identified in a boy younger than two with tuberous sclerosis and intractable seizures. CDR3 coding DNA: TGTGCCAGCAAAATCGTGGATGGCTACACCTTC. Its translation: CASKIVDGYTF.